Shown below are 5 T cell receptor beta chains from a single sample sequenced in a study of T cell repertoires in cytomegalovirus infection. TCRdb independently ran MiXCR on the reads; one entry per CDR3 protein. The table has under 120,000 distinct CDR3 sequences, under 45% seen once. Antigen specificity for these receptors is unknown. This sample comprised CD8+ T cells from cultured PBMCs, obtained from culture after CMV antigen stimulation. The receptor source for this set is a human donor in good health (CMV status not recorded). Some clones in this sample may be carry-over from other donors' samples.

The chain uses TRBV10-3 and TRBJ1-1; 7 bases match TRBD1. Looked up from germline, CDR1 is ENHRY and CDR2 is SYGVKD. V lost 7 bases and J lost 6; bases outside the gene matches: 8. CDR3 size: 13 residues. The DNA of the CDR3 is TGTGCCATCACAGAACAGGGGAAGGCTGAAGCTTTCTTT. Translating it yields CAITEQGKAEAFF.

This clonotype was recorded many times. The CDR3 DNA reads as TGTGCCAGCAGTTTATCGCACAGGGGGCGAACTCCTCTTTCCGCTGAAGCTTTCTTT. This encodes CASSLSHRGRTPLSAEAFF. The gene calls are TRBV27 and TRBJ1-1; 9 bases agree with TRBD1. In germline, CDR1 is MNHEY, CDR2 SMNVEV (reference sequence). V shed 0 bases, J shed 6 bases, and the junction held 17 bases outside the gene matches. The CDR3 contains 19 residues.

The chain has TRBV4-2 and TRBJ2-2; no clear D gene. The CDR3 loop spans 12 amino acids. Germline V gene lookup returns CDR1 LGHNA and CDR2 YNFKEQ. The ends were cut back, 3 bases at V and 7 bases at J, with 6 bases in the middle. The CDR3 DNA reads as TGTGCCAGCAGCCAGTTCAGCGGGGAGCTGTTTTTT. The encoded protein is CASSQFSGELFF.

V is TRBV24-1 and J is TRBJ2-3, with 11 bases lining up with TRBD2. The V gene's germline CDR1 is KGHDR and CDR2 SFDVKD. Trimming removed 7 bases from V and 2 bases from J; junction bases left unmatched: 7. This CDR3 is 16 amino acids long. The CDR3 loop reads CATSGRLAGPTDTQYF. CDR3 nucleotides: TGTGCCACCAGCGGGAGACTAGCGGGGCCCACAGATACGCAGTATTTT.

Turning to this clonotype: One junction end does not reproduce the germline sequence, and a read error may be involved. CDR3 in DNA: TGTGTCAGCAGCTTAGCGTTGCAGAACACTGAAGCTTTCTTT. Translated: CVSSLALQNTEAFF. The rearrangement links TRBV7-2 to TRBJ1-1; D is uncertain. Per the germline V gene, CDR1 is SGHTA and CDR2 is FQGNSA. The CDR3 extends over 14 amino acids.